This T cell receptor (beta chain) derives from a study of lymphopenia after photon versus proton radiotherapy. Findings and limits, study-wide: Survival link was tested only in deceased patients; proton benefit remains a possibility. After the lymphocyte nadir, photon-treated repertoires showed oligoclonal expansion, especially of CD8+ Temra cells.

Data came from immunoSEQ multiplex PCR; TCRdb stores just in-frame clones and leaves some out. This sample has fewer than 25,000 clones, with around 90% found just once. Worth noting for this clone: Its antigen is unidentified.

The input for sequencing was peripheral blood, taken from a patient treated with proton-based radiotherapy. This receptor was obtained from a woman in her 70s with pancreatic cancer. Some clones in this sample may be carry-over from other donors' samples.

CDR3 in amino acids: CASSQEIRNQPQHF. CDR3 DNA: TGCGCCAGCAGCCAAGAAATCCGCAATCAGCCCCAGCATTTT. The rearrangement uses TRBV4-1 and TRBJ1-5; D uncertain. V dropped 0 bases and J dropped 2 bases, with 5 bases sitting between them. CDR3 size: 14 residues. Germline CDR1 reads MGHRA; CDR2 reads YSYEKL.